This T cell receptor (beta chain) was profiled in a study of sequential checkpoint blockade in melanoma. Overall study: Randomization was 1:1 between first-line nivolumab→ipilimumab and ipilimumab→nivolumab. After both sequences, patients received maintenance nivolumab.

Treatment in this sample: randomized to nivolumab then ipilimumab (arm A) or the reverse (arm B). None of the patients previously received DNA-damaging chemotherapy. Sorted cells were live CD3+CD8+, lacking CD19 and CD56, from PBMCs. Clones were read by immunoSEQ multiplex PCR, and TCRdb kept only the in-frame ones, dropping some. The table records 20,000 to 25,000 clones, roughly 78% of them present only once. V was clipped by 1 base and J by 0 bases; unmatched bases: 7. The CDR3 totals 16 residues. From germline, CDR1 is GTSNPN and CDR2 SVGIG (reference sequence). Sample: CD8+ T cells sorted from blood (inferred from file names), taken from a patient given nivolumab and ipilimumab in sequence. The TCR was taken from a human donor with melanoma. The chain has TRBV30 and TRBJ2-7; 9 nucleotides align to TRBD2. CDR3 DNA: TGTGCCTGGAGTGCTTGGACTAGCGCCAACTCCTACGAGCAGTACTTC. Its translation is CAWSAWTSANSYEQYF.